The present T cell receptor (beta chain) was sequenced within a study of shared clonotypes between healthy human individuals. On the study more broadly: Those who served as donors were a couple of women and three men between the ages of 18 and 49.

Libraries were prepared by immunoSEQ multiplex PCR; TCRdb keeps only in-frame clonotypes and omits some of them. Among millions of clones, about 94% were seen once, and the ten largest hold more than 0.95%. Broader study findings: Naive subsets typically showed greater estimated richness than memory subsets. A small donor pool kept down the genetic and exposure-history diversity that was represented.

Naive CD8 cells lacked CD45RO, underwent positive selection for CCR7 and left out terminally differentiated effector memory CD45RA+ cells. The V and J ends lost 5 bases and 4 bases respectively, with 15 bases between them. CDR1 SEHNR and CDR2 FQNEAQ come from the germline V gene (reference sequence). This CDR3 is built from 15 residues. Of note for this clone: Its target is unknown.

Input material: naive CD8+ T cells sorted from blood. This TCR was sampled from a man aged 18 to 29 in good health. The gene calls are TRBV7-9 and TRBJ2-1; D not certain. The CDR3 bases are TGTGCCAGCAGCCCCGGTGGGGTGGGATACAATGAGCAGTTCTTC. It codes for CASSPGGVGYNEQFF.